The 29 T cell receptor beta chains reported below all come from one sample, sequenced in a study of shared clonotypes between healthy human individuals. The method was immunoSEQ multiplex PCR; TCRdb's version includes in-frame clones alone and lacks a portion of them. Of about 470,000 clones listed, roughly 77% are singletons. Sequences were obtained from PBMCs. These receptors came from a woman aged 40 to 55 in good health. Some clones in this sample may be carry-over from other donors' samples.

J is TRBJ1-1 and V is TRBV27; D gene ambiguous. The germline V gene has CDR1 MNHEY and CDR2 SMNVEV (reference sequence). Trimming cost V 6 bases and J 0 bases, with 14 bases left between them. There are 15 residues in the CDR3. The CDR3 nucleotides are TGTGCCAGCAGCCCAACATCATTCTTGAACACTGAAGCTTTCTTT. This gives the protein CASSPTSFLNTEAFF.

The chain is built from TRBV11-2 and TRBJ2-2; 10 nucleotides match TRBD2. Germline values: CDR1 SGHAT, CDR2 FQNNGV. V lost 4 bases to trimming and J lost 7 bases; unmatched junction nucleotides: 9. The CDR3 totals 16 residues. The CDR3 loop reads CASSSPFSGRYGELFF. The CDR3 DNA sequence: TGTGCCAGCAGCTCTCCGTTTAGCGGGAGGTACGGGGAGCTGTTTTTT.

The chain recombines TRBV10-3 with TRBJ1-5; D is unclear. Germline CDR1 is ENHRY and CDR2 is SYGVKD. This CDR3 is 14 amino acids long. Trimming took off 3 bases at V and 7 bases at J, with 13 bases between the two ends. The CDR3 region is CAISDGSRRQPQHF. The CDR3 DNA reads as TGTGCCATCAGTGACGGCTCCCGGCGGCAGCCCCAGCATTTT.

This clone occurred a few times. The chain links TRBV5-6 to TRBJ1-2; D may be TRBD1 (5 bases). Trimming took off 5 bases at V and 0 bases at J, with 11 bases between the two ends. CDR1 SGHDT and CDR2 YYEEEE come from the germline V gene. The CDR3 contains 14 residues. The CDR3 protein is CASSPVGPNYGYTF. The CDR3 nucleotides read TGTGCCAGCAGTCCGGTGGGGCCTAACTATGGCTACACCTTC.

The chain links TRBV4-1 to TRBJ2-2; D not certain. Deletions cut 4 bases from V and 0 bases from J, with 12 bases between. The V gene's germline CDR1 is MGHRA and CDR2 YSYEKL. The CDR3 extends over 16 amino acids. This chain's CDR3 is CASSLGWGTNTGELFF. In nucleotides, the CDR3 is TGCGCCAGCAGCCTCGGTTGGGGAACGAACACCGGGGAGCTGTTTTTT.

The chain uses TRBV5-5 and TRBJ2-7; no clear D gene. The CDR3 is made up of 14 amino acids. From germline, CDR1 is SGHKS and CDR2 YYEKEE (reference sequence). Trimming shortened V by 1 base and J by 7 bases, and 15 bases separated the two germline ends. The DNA of the CDR3 is TGTGCCAGCAGCTTGCAAAGGACGGTGCATGAGCAGTACTTC. Protein sequence: CASSLQRTVHEQYF.

This clone occurred once. The CDR3 sequence: CASSRTDSYEQYF. The CDR3 region has the DNA TGTGCCAGCAGCCGGACAGATTCCTACGAGCAGTACTTC. The rearrangement uses TRBV7-2 and TRBJ2-7; tentative D call: TRBD1 (6 bases). V was clipped by 5 bases and J by 1 base, with 9 bases between them. Germline-derived CDR1 and CDR2 are SGHTA and FQGNSA. The CDR3 covers 13 residues.

V gene TRBV11-2 combines with J gene TRBJ2-5; TRBD2 matches at 7 bases. The CDR3 has 15 residues. Germline CDR1 SGHAT, CDR2 FQNNGV. V shed 4 bases, J shed 3 bases, and the junction held 8 bases outside the gene matches. The CDR3 DNA follows: TGTGCCAGCAGCTCTTGGGCGGGAGAAGAAGAGACCCAGTACTTC. This gives the protein CASSSWAGEEETQYF. Drawing the rest from reference TRBV11-2 and TRBJ2-5, the complete variable domain is EAGVAQSPRYKIIEKRQSVAFWCNPISGHATLYWYQQILGQGPKLLIQFQNNGVVDDSQLPKDRFSAERLKGVDSTLKIQPAKLEDSAVYLCASSSWAGEEETQYFGPGTRLLVL.

The chain recombines TRBV7-2 with TRBJ2-7; either TRBD1 or TRBD2 may fit D (5 bases each). V gave up 7 bases and J gave up 4 bases, with 17 bases separating them. The CDR3 spans 14 residues. Germline V lookup: CDR1 SGHTA, CDR2 FQGNSA. CDR3 residues: CASTENGGPYEQYF. The CDR3 region has the DNA TGTGCCAGCACCGAAAATGGGGGACCATACGAGCAGTACTTC.

V usage is TRBV21-1 and J usage is TRBJ2-1; TRBD2 is taken as the D call from the table, unchecked against the DNA. TRBV21-1 is recorded as a pseudogene. The CDR3 has 16 amino acids. CDR3 DNA: TGTGCCAGCAGCAAGCGCTCAATACTCCCCTACAATGAGCAGTTCTTC. Translating it yields CASSKRSILPYNEQFF.

The chain couples TRBV7-2 to TRBJ1-2, with 8 bases identical to TRBD1. V was clipped by 3 bases and J by 3 bases; unmatched bases: 6. The length of the CDR3 is 15 residues. Germline V gene sequence: CDR1 SGHTA, CDR2 FQGNSA. This CDR3 is CASSFGQGEYYGYTF. The CDR3 DNA reads TGTGCCAGCAGCTTTGGACAGGGTGAATACTATGGCTACACCTTC.

The gene calls are TRBV23-1 and TRBJ2-5; no reliable D call. TRBV23-1 has ORF status, its function being uncertain. The CDR3 loop spans 13 amino acids. Trimming removed 7 bases at V and 5 bases at J, with 14 bases between. Written as DNA, the CDR3 is TGCGCCAGCACCCAGATGATAAGGGAGACCCAGTACTTC. It is translated as CASTQMIRETQYF.

About this clone itself: A far larger clone is a single base away, which makes a read error likely. At the DNA level, this CDR3 is encoded by other sequences in the same sample as well. The rearrangement uses TRBV7-2 and TRBJ2-3, with D unresolved. Germline lookup yields CDR1 SGHTA and CDR2 FQGNSA. Deletions cut 1 base from V and 0 bases from J, with 8 bases between. The CDR3 loop spans 15 amino acids. CDR3 region: CASSLVSASTDTQYF. The CDR3 nucleotides read TGTGCCAGCAGCTTAGTATCGGCAAGCACAGATACGCAGTATTTT.

With respect to this clone: The junction shows a germline mismatch at one end, possibly a read error. The chain is built from TRBV7-7 and TRBJ2-7; no reliable D call. CDR3 length: 13 residues. From germline, CDR1 is SSHAT and CDR2 FNYEAQ (reference sequence). The DNA for the CDR3 is TGTGCTAGCAGCTTAGGTCGGGTTGACGAGCAGTACTTC. Its translation is CASSLGRVDEQYF.

The V call is TRBV4-1, the J call TRBJ2-1, with D unclear. Trimming left V 0 bases short and J 3 bases short, with 6 bases between. The germline V gene has CDR1 MGHRA and CDR2 YSYEKL. The CDR3 consists of 14 residues. The CDR3 bases are TGCGCCAGCAGCCAAGAAGGTGGCTACAATGAGCAGTTCTTC. As protein: CASSQEGGYNEQFF.

This clone was counted a single time. Other nucleotide sequences from this sample produce the same CDR3. In DNA form, the CDR3 reads TGTGCCAGCAGTGAACTAGCGGGAGGCCCCGGGGAGCTGTTTTTT. This encodes CASSELAGGPGELFF. The chain combines TRBV6-1 with TRBJ2-2, with 11 positions matching TRBD2. This CDR3 region has 15 residues. Germline loops: CDR1 MNHNS, CDR2 SASEGT. With 2 bases clipped from V and 6 bases from J, the junction kept 2 bases outside the gene matches.

The rearrangement uses TRBV30 and TRBJ2-2; D is unclear. This CDR3 spans 13 amino acids. V was shortened by 0 bases and J by 5 bases, with 7 bases between the two germline ends. Per germline, CDR1 GTSNPN and CDR2 SVGIG (reference sequence). As DNA, the CDR3 is TGTGCCTGGAGTGTAACAGCTACCGGGGAGCTGTTTTTT. Its translation is CAWSVTATGELFF.

The chain has TRBV19 and TRBJ2-3; possible D gene TRBD2, 5 bases. CDR3 size: 14 residues. From germline, CDR1 is LNHDA and CDR2 SQIVND (reference sequence). V lost 0 bases, J lost 1 base, and 5 bases lay in between. The CDR3 DNA reads as TGTGCCAGTAGTATAGAGCGGGGCACAGATACGCAGTATTTT. Translated, it gives CASSIERGTDTQYF.

The V call is TRBV4-1, the J call TRBJ2-1, with 7 bases identical to TRBD2. J was trimmed by 1 base and V by 0 bases; bases with no gene match: 6. Germline values: CDR1 MGHRA, CDR2 YSYEKL. CDR3 length equals 17 residues. This CDR3 is CASSQDQASGSYNEQFF. Written as DNA, the CDR3 is TGCGCCAGCAGCCAAGATCAGGCTAGCGGATCCTACAATGAGCAGTTCTTC.

This clone was observed a single time. V gene TRBV30 combines with J gene TRBJ2-1; TRBD2 matches at 7 bases. Germline V CDR1 and CDR2: GTSNPN, SVGIG (reference sequence). The V gene end was trimmed by 5 bases and the J gene end by 8 bases; junction bases not matched to a gene: 9. The CDR3 totals 13 residues. CDR3 sequence (DNA): TGTGCCTGGCGAAGCGGGATTAGGGATGAGCAGTTCTTC. Translation: CAWRSGIRDEQFF.

A single count supports this clone. The genes are TRBV5-6 and TRBJ2-6, with D hard to call. CDR1 and CDR2 from the germline V gene are SGHDT and YYEEEE. The germline V and J ends were trimmed by 1 base and 2 bases, with 4 bases remaining between them. The CDR3 runs to 14 residues. The CDR3 reads CASSLRAGANVLTF. The CDR3 DNA reads TGTGCCAGCAGCTTGAGGGCTGGGGCCAACGTCCTGACTTTC. The full variable domain, rest sourced from reference TRBV5-6 and TRBJ2-6, is DAGVTQSPTHLIKTRGQQVTLRCSPKSGHDTVSWYQQALGQGPQFIFQYYEEEERQRGNFPDRFSGHQFPNYSSELNVNALLLGDSALYLCASSLRAGANVLTFGAGSRLTVL.

This sequence joins TRBV7-9 and TRBJ2-7; D is possibly TRBD2 (6 bases). The V end was cut by 4 bases, the J end by 4 bases, with 11 bases between. The germline CDR1 and CDR2 sequences are SEHNR and FQNEAQ (reference sequence). The CDR3 loop spans 13 amino acids. The CDR3 DNA follows: TGTGCCAGCAGCTACGGAGGAGGGTACGAGCAGTACTTC. Translated, it gives CASSYGGGYEQYF.

This clone has a single count. This chain links TRBV30 with TRBJ2-3; 10 bases match TRBD2. CDR1 and CDR2 (germline): GTSNPN, SVGIG (reference sequence). This CDR3 region has 13 residues. The CDR3 DNA follows: TGTGGATGCGAGACTAGCGGGCGAGATACGCAGTATTTT. This codes for CGCETSGRDTQYF. The whole variable domain, remainder taken from reference TRBV30 and TRBJ2-3, is SQTIHQWPATLVQPVGSPLSLECTVEGTSNPNLYWYRQAAGRGLQLLFYSVGIGQISSEVPQNLSASRPQDRQFILSSKKLLLSDSGFYLCGCETSGRDTQYFGPGTRLTVL.

The genes are TRBV2 and TRBJ2-2; D is perhaps TRBD1 or TRBD2 (5 bases each). V lost 1 base and J lost 0, with 12 bases in between. The CDR3 length is 17 residues. Germline lookup yields CDR1 SNHLY and CDR2 FYNNEI. The CDR3 nucleotides read TGTGCCAGCAGTGAAGGAGCCGGGACCGCGAACACCGGGGAGCTGTTTTTT. Translation: CASSEGAGTANTGELFF.

This clone has a count of ten or more. The same CDR3 also results from other DNA sequences found in this sample. J is TRBJ2-7 and V is TRBV30; D ambiguous. Germline CDR1 is GTSNPN and CDR2 is SVGIG (reference sequence). The CDR3 covers 12 residues. Trimming removed 0 bases at V and 4 bases at J, with 7 bases between. In DNA form, the CDR3 reads TGTGCCTGGAGTGTAAGGGAATACGAGCAGTACTTC. It codes for CAWSVREYEQYF.

Turning to this clone: Other DNA sequences in this sample translate to the same CDR3. This chain links TRBV7-9 with TRBJ2-5, with D tentatively TRBD1 or TRBD2 (5 bases each). The germline gives CDR1 SEHNR, CDR2 FQNEAQ (reference sequence). The CDR3 sequence is 13 residues long. Trimming left V 1 base short and J 4 bases short, with 7 bases between. CDR3 sequence (DNA): TGTGCCAGCAGCTTAGTTGGGGGAGAGACCCAGTACTTC. It specifies CASSLVGGETQYF.

On this clone: A much larger clone differs from this one at a single base, so this may be a read error. Other DNA sequences in the same sample also yield this CDR3. The rearrangement joins TRBV7-9 to TRBJ2-5, with 7 bases aligning to TRBD2. CDR3 length: 13 residues. J lost 5 bases, V lost 1 base, and 1 base had no gene match. Germline V CDR1 and CDR2: SEHNR, FQNEAQ (reference sequence). The CDR3 DNA is TGTGCCAGCAGCTTAGTGGGGGGGGAGACCCAGTACTTC. Translating it yields CASSLVGGETQYF.

V and J are TRBV7-2 and TRBJ1-5; 7 bases align to TRBD1. V shed 5 bases, J shed 2 bases, and the junction held 6 bases outside the gene matches. Germline V gene data show CDR1 as SGHTA and CDR2 as FQGNSA. The CDR3 is made up of 15 amino acids. The CDR3 coding sequence is TGTGCCAGCAGCCAAGGGACAGCCCGCAATCAGCCCCAGCATTTT. Its translation is CASSQGTARNQPQHF. Full variable domain (outside the CDR3, taken from reference TRBV7-2 and TRBJ1-5): GAGVSQSPSNKVTEKGKDVELRCDPISGHTALYWYRQSLGQGLEFLIYFQGNSAPDKSGLPSDRFSAERTGGSVSTLTIQRTQQEDSAVYLCASSQGTARNQPQHFGDGTRLSIL.

The rearrangement uses TRBV10-2 and TRBJ1-2; 8 bases map to TRBD1. The junction had 3 bases not matched to a gene; V was cut back by 4 bases and J by 5 bases. Germline loops: CDR1 WSHSY, CDR2 SAAADI. There are 13 residues in the CDR3. CDR3 amino acids: CASSVRTGYGYTF. The CDR3 DNA follows: TGCGCCAGCAGTGTCAGGACAGGGTATGGCTACACCTTC.